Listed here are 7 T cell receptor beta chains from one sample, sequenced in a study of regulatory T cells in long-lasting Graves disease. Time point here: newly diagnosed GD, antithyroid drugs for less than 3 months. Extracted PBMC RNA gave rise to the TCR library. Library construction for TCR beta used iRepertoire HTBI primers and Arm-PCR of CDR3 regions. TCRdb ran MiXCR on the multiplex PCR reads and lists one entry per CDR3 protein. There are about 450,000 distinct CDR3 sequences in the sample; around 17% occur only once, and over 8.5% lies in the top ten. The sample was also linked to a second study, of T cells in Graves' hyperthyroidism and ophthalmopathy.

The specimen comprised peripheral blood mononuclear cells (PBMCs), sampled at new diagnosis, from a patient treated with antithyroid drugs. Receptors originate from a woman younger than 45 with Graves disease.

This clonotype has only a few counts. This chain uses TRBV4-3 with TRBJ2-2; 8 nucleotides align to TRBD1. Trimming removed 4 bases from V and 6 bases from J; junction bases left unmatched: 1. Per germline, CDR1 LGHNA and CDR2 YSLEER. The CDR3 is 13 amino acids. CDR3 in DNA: TGCGCCAGCAGCCGGACAGGGTCCGGGGAGCTGTTTTTT. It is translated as CASSRTGSGELFF.

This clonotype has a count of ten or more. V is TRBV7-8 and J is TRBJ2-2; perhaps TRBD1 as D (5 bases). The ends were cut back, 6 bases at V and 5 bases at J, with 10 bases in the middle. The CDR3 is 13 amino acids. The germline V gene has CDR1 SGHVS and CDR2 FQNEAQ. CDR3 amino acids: CASRPRVTGELFF. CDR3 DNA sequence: TGTGCCAGCAGACCCAGGGTGACCGGGGAGCTGTTTTTT.

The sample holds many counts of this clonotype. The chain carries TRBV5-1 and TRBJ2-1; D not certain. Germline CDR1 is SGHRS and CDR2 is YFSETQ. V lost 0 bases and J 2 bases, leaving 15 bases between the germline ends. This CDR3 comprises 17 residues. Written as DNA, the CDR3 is TGCGCCAGCAGCTTGGACTTCAAGGAGAGAGCCTACAATGAGCAGTTCTTC. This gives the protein CASSLDFKERAYNEQFF.

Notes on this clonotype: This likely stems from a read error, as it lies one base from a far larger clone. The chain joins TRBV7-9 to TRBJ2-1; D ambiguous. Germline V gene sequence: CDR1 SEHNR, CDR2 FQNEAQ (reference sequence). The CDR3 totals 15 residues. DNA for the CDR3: TGTGTCAGCAGCTTTAGTCAAAGTCTGTACAATGAGCAGTTCTTC. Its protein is CVSSFSQSLYNEQFF.

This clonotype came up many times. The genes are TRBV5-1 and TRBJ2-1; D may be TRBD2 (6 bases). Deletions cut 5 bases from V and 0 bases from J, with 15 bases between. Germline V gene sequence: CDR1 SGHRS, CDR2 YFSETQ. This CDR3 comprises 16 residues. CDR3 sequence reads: CASRGEDGSSYNEQFF. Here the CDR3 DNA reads TGCGCCAGCAGAGGGGAAGACGGGAGCTCCTACAATGAGCAGTTCTTC. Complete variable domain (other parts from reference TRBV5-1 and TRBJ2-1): KAGVTQTPRYLIKTRGQQVTLSCSPISGHRSVSWYQQTPGQGLQFLFEYFSETQRNKGNFPGRFSGRQFSNSRSEMNVSTLELGDSALYLCASRGEDGSSYNEQFFGPGTRLTVL.

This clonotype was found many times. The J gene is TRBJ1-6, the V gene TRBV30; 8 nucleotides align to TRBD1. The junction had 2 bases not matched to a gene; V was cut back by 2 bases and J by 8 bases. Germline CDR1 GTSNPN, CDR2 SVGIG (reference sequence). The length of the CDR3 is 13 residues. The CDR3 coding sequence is TGTGCCTGGAGTCCACAGGGGGATTCACCCCTCCACTTT. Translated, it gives CAWSPQGDSPLHF.

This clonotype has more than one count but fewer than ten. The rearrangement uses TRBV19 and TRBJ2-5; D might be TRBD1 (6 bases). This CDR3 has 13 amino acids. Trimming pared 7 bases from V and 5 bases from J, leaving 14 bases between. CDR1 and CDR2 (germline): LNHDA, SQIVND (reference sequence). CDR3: CASTNQGYETQYF. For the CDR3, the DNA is TGTGCCAGTACAAACCAGGGGTATGAGACCCAGTACTTC.